The sequence of this TCR beta chain was determined in a study of T-cell reconstitution after alpha-beta-depleted transplantation in children (dated by TCRdb to 2016 to 2017). Some background on the complete study: Using TCR repertoire profiling, the study quantitatively followed how T-cell immune reconstitution unfolded in children after TCRalphabeta/CD19-depleted allogeneic hematopoietic cell transplantation.

Of note for this clonotype: The clone's antigen remains unknown. No quality values exist for individual bases; no much larger clone is one base distant.

To prepare the library, PCR was applied. Data came from an Illumina HiSeq 2500. Molecular barcoding was employed in the preparation of TCR libraries, with unique molecular identifiers being used to normalize TCRbeta repertoire quantification. TCRdb reanalyzed the raw reads on its own, using fastp at Q25 for trimming and MiXCR for clone calling, and kept in-frame beta chains. Every CDR3 protein is listed once, alongside the most common genes and DNA of its rows. The sample table contains around 680,000 distinct CDR3 sequences; only one count was recorded for 16% of them. In total, the top ten clones hold 1.1% of the sample. The CDR3 has 17 amino acids, counting the end cysteine and phenylalanine. Only the CDR3 part of the read is kept: 51 bases, read in frame from the first base. Clipping removes 2 bases from V and 0 bases from J, with 6 as the unmatched junction base count. Sequences SGHDT (CDR1) and YYEEEE (CDR2) are obtained from the germline V gene.

The sequence is built from TRBV5-6 and TRBJ2-1, with 9 bases matching TRBD2. This receptor was taken from a human donor who donated a stem cell graft to a child with acute myeloid leukemia. The sequencing here drew on PBMCs from the stem cell graft donor, taken from the stem cell graft. The CDR3 reads CASSFRLAASSYNEQFF. The DNA is TGTGCCAGCAGCTTCCGACTAGCGGCTAGCTCCTACAATGAGCAGTTCTTC.